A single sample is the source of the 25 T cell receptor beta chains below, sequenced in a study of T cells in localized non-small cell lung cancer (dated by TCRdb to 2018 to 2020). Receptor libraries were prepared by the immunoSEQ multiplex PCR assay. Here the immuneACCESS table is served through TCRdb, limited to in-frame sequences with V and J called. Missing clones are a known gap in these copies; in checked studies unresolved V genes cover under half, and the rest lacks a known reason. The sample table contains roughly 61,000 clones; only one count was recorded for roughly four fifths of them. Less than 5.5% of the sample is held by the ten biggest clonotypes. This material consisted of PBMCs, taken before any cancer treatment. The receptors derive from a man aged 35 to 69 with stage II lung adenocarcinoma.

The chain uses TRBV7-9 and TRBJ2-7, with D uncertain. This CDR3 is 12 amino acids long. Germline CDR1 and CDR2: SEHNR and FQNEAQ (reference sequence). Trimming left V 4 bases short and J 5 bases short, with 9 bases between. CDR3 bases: TGTGCCAGCAGCTGGGATACTAACGAGCAGTACTTC. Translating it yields CASSWDTNEQYF.

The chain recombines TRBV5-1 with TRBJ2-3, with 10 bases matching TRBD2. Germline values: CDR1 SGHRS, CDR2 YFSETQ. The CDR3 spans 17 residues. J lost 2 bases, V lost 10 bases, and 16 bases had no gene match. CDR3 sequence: CACGAGPTSGNTDTQYF. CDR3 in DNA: TGCGCCTGTGGGGCAGGCCCTACTAGCGGGAACACAGATACGCAGTATTTT.

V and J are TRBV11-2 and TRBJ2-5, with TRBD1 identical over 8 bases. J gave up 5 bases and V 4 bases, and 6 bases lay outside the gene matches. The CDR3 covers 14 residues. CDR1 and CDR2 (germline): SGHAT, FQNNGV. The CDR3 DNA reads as TGTGCCAGCAGCTCTCAGGGGGCATGGGAGACCCAGTACTTC. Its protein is CASSSQGAWETQYF.

The CDR3 DNA reads as TGTGCCAGCAGGCCCACAGCTACGGAAGGCTACACCTTC. It translates to CASRPTATEGYTF. The chain joins TRBV2 to TRBJ1-2; D is unresolved. Germline CDR1 SNHLY, CDR2 FYNNEI. The V gene lost 6 bases and the J gene lost 8 bases, with 16 bases spanning the gap. The CDR3 covers 13 residues.

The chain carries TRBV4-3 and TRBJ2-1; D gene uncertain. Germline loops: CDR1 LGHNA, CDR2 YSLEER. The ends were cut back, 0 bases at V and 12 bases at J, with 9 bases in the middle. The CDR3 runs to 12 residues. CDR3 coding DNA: TGCGCCAGCAGCCAAGATTCGGCTGCGCAGTTCTTC. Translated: CASSQDSAAQFF.

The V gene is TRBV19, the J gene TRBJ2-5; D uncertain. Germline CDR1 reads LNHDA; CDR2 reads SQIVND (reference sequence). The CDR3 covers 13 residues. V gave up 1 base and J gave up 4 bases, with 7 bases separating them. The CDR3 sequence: CASSIAGGETQYF. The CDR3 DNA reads TGTGCCAGTAGTATAGCAGGTGGAGAGACCCAGTACTTC.

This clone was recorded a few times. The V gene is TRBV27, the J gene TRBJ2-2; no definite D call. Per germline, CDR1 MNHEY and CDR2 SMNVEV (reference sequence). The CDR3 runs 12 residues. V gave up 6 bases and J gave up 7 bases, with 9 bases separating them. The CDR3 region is CASSRTNGELFF. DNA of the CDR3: TGTGCCAGCAGCAGGACCAACGGGGAGCTGTTTTTT.

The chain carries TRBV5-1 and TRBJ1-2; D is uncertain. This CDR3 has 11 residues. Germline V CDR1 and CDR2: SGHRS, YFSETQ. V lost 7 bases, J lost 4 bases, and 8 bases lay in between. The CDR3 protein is CASGPTYGYTF. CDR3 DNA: TGCGCCAGCGGGCCTACCTATGGCTACACCTTC.

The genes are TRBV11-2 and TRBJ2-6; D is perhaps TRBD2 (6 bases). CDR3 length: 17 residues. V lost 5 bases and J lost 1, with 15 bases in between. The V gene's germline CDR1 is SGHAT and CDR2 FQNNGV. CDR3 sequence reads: CASSPRAAGSGANVLTF. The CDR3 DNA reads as TGTGCCAGCAGCCCGCGGGCCGCGGGATCTGGGGCCAACGTCCTGACTTTC.

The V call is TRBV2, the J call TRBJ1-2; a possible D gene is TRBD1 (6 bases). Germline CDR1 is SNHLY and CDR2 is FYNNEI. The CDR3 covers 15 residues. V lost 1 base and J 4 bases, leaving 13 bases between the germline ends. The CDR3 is CASSEEVRGVYGYTF. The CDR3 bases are TGTGCCAGCAGTGAAGAAGTAAGGGGGGTCTATGGCTACACCTTC.

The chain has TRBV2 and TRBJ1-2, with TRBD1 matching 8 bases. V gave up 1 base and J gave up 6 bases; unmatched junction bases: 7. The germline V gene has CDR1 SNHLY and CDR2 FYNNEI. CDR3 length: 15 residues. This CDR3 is CASSEGTGRSDGYTF. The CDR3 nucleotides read TGTGCCAGCAGTGAAGGGACAGGGAGGTCGGATGGCTACACCTTC.

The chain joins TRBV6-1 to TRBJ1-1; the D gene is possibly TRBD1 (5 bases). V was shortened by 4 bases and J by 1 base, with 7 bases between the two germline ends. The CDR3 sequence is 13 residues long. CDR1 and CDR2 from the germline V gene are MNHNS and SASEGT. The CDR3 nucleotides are TGTGCCAGCAGTGTAGGGGCGAACACTGAAGCTTTCTTT. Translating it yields CASSVGANTEAFF.

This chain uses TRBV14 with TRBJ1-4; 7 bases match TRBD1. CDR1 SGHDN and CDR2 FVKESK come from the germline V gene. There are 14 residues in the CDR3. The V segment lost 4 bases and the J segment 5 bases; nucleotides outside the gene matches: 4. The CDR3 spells CASSRQGANEKLFF. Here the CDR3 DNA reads TGTGCCAGCAGCCGACAGGGCGCCAATGAAAAACTGTTTTTT.

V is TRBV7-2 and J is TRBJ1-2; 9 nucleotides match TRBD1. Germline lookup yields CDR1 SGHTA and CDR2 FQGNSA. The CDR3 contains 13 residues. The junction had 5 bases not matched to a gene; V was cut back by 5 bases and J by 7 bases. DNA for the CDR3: TGTGCCAGCAGCATACAGGGGGCATCTGGCTACACCTTC. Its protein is CASSIQGASGYTF.

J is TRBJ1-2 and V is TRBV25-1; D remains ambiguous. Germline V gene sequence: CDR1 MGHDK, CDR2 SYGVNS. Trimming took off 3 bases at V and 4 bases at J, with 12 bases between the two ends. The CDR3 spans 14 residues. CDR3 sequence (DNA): TGTGCCAGCAGTGACCCGTTGGGGAGCTATGGCTACACCTTC. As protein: CASSDPLGSYGYTF.

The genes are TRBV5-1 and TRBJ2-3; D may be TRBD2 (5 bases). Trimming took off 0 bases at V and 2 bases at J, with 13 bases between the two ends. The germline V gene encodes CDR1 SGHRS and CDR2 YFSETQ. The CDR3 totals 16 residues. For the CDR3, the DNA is TGCGCCAGCAGCTTGGCCGACGACTATACCACAGATACGCAGTATTTT. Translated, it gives CASSLADDYTTDTQYF.

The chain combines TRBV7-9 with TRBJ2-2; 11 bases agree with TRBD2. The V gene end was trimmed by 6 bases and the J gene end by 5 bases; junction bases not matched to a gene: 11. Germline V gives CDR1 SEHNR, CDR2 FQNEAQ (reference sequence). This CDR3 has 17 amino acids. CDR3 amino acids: CASRALLAGARTGELFF. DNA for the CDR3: TGTGCCAGCAGGGCGTTACTAGCGGGAGCGAGAACCGGGGAGCTGTTTTTT.

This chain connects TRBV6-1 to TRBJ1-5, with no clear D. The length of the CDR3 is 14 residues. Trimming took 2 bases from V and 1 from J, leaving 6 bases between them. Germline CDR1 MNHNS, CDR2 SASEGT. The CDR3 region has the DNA TGTGCCAGCAGTGAACAAGACAGCAATCAGCCCCAGCATTTT. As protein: CASSEQDSNQPQHF.

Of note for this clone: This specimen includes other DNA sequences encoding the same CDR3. The DNA for the CDR3 is TGTGCCAGCAGCTTGGGAGATACGCAGTATTTT. Translated: CASSLGDTQYF. This sequence joins TRBV5-4 and TRBJ2-3; no definite D call. V was trimmed by 0 bases and J by 5 bases, leaving 1 base between them. Germline CDR1 and CDR2: SGHNT and YYREEE (reference sequence). This CDR3 has 11 residues.

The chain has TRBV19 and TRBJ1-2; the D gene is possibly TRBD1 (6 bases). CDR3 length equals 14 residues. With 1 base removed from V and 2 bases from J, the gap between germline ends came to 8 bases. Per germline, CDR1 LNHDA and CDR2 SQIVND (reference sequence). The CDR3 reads CASSIGGQNYGYTF. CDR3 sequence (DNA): TGTGCCAGTAGTATAGGGGGGCAGAACTATGGCTACACCTTC.

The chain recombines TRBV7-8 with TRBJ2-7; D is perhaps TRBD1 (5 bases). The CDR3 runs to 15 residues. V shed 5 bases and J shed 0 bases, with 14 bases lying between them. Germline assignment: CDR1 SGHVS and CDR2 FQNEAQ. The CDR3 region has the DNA TGTGCCAGCAGCCGAAGACAGCTAGTCTCCTACGAGCAGTACTTC. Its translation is CASSRRQLVSYEQYF. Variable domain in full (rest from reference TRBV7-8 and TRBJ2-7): GAGVSQSPRYKVAKRGQDVALRCDPISGHVSLFWYQQALGQGPEFLTYFQNEAQLDKSGLPSDRFFAERPEGSVSTLKIQRTQQEDSAVYLCASSRRQLVSYEQYFGPGTRLTVT.

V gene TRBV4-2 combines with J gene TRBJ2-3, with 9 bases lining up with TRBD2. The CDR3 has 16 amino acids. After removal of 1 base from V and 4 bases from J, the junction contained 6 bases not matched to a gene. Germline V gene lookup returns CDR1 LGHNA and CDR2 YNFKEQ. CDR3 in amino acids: CASSQAAGGPADTQYF. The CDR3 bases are TGTGCCAGCAGCCAAGCCGCGGGAGGGCCAGCAGATACGCAGTATTTT.

The CDR3, as DNA: TGTGCCAGCAGATTACAGGGGCTTGACGAGCAGTACTTC. Encoded protein: CASRLQGLDEQYF. The V and J genes are TRBV28 and TRBJ2-7, with 7 bases identical to TRBD1. Germline CDR1 reads MDHEN; CDR2 reads SYDVKM. This CDR3 contains 13 residues. The V and J ends lost 6 bases and 5 bases, in that order; junction bases with no gene match: 7.

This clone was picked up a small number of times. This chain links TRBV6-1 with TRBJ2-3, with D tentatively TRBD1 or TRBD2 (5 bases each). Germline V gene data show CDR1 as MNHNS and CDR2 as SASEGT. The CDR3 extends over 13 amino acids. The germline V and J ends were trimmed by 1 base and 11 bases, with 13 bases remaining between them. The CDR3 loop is CASSEGGTSMQYF. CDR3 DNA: TGTGCCAGCAGTGAAGGGGGGACCTCGATGCAGTATTTT.

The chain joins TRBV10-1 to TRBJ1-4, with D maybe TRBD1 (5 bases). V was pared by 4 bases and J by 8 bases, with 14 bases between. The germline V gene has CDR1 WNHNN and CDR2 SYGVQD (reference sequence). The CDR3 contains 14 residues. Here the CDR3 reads CASSAEGSREKLFF. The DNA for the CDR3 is TGCGCCAGCAGTGCGGAGGGGTCTCGGGAAAAACTGTTTTTT.